This T cell receptor beta chain was recorded in a study of OX40 agonist ivuxolimab in advanced cancers. TCRdb's table, derived via immunoSEQ multiplex PCR, lists solely in-frame clones and lacks some. The sample has approximately 20,000 clones, around three quarters seen once. The J segment lost 6 bases and the V segment lost 5 bases, leaving 15 bases of the junction unmatched. CDR1 and CDR2 (germline): LNHDA, SQIVND (reference sequence). The length of the CDR3 is 19 residues. The chain employs TRBV19 and TRBJ2-4, with 14 nucleotides matching TRBD2. The TCR comes from an adult with an advanced solid tumor such as melanoma, head and neck, liver or kidney cancer. The source was CD4+ or CD8+ T cells sorted from blood, collected in a trial of the OX40 agonist ivuxolimab. The DNA of the CDR3 is TGTGCCAGTAGTTCCCCTCCGGGACTAGCGGGGGTGGCCGGAAACATTCAGTACTTC. It is translated as CASSSPPGLAGVAGNIQYF.